This T cell receptor beta chain was captured in a study of response to subunit inactivated influenza vaccine. This clonotype was recorded many times. With 4 bases removed from V and 0 bases from J, the gap between germline ends came to 19 bases. CDR1 is WSHSY, CDR2 SAAADI, per germline. This CDR3 region has 17 residues. Each CDR3 protein gets one entry after TCRdb re-called the RT-PCR reads with MiXCR. The table records hundreds of thousands of distinct CDR3 sequences, 11% of them present only once. These same records also appear under a second study, on T cells expressing NK-cell markers. From that paper: Beta-chain TCR cDNA was generated via 5'RACE template switching with UMIs. The TCR beta repertoires were obtained from sorted CD3+CD56+NKG2C+, CD3+CD56+NKG2C- and CD3+CD56-NKG2C+ T cells. Among the eight sequenced donors, seven tested HCMV-seropositive and one tested seronegative. Dominant NKG2C+ clonotypes were found to form about 1.0-7.0% of CD8+ T cells in a handful of donors. Unclear, still, was the HCMV specificity of the expanded NKG2C+ T cell clones.

The genes are TRBV10-2 and TRBJ2-7; maybe TRBD2 (5 bases). The sequence was obtained from a man over 45 who received an inactivated influenza vaccine. The source was PBMCs from blood, collected on the day of vaccination. The CDR3: CASSGSGRQILSYEQYF. DNA of the CDR3: TGCGCCAGCAGTGGGAGCGGTCGTCAGATTCTCTCCTACGAGCAGTACTTC.